Presented here are 17 T cell receptor beta chains from one specimen sequenced in a study of cytomegalovirus exposure and HLA in healthy donors. The PCR employed 60 Vbeta primers together with 13 Jbeta primers. Assay used: immunoSEQ multiplex PCR; TCRdb lists only in-frame clones, some missing. The sample records some 180,000 clones, 76% being singletons. Sequencing input: PBMCs. These receptors originate from a man younger than 35 in good health and CMV-seronegative.

J is TRBJ1-4 and V is TRBV30, with 12 bases that match TRBD1. After removal of 3 bases from V and 7 bases from J, the junction contained 3 bases not matched to a gene. The germline V gene encodes CDR1 GTSNPN and CDR2 SVGIG (reference sequence). CDR3 size: 14 residues. The DNA for the CDR3 is TGTGCCTGGAGGGGGACAGGGGGCTCTGAAAAACTGTTTTTT. It yields the protein CAWRGTGGSEKLFF.

The chain is built from TRBV27 and TRBJ2-3; maybe TRBD1 (7 bases). The CDR3 is 14 residues long. V gave up 4 bases and J gave up 3 bases, with 11 bases separating them. Germline V CDR1 and CDR2: MNHEY, SMNVEV (reference sequence). CDR3 nucleotide sequence: TGTGCCAGCAGTTCACAGGGGAGGACAGATACGCAGTATTTT. As protein: CASSSQGRTDTQYF.

The chain is built from TRBV5-1 and TRBJ2-1, with D tentatively TRBD2 (6 bases). Germline CDR1 is SGHRS and CDR2 is YFSETQ. Between the trimmed V and J ends, which lost 3 bases and 6 bases, there was a span of 16 bases. The CDR3 has 15 amino acids. The CDR3 sequence: CASSSLGRGGNEQFF. CDR3 sequence (DNA): TGCGCCAGCAGCTCCCTTGGGCGGGGAGGCAATGAGCAGTTCTTC.

The J gene is TRBJ2-5, the V gene TRBV5-4, with 10 bases matching TRBD2. Germline trimming cut 3 bases from V and 5 bases from J; bases unmatched to any gene: 10. The CDR3 has 16 amino acids. Germline CDR1 and CDR2: SGHNT and YYREEE (reference sequence). The CDR3 loop is CASSSRTSGIWETQYF. The CDR3 coding sequence is TGTGCCAGCAGCTCCCGGACTAGCGGAATTTGGGAGACCCAGTACTTC.

The CDR3 DNA sequence: TGTGCCAGCAGCGGGGGACTAGCGGGAGACGTTAAAGAGACCCAGTACTTC. This encodes CASSGGLAGDVKETQYF. The V gene is TRBV9, the J gene TRBJ2-5; 14 bases match TRBD2. This CDR3 spans 17 amino acids. The V gene end was trimmed by 3 bases and the J gene end by 3 bases; junction bases not matched to a gene: 7. The V gene's germline CDR1 is SGDLS and CDR2 YYNGEE. The variable domain in full, completed from reference TRBV9 and TRBJ2-5, reads DSGVTQTPKHLITATGQRVTLRCSPRSGDLSVYWYQQSLDQGLQFLIQYYNGEERAKGNILERFSAQQFPDLHSELNLSSLELGDSALYFCASSGGLAGDVKETQYFGPGTRLLVL.

The chain uses TRBV6-1 and TRBJ2-5; TRBD1 is a possible D gene (6 bases). The V end lost 4 bases, the J end lost 2 bases, and 11 bases lay between the germline ends. The CDR3 totals 14 residues. Germline CDR1 reads MNHNS; CDR2 reads SASEGT. The DNA for the CDR3 is TGTGCCAGCAGTGGCTGGGGGACACAAGAGACCCAGTACTTC. Translation gives CASSGWGTQETQYF.

V usage is TRBV9 and J usage is TRBJ2-1; a possible D gene is TRBD2 (5 bases). V was clipped by 6 bases and J by 5 bases, with 18 bases between them. CDR1 and CDR2 (germline): SGDLS, YYNGEE. CDR3 length equals 15 residues. The CDR3 loop reads CASNPSGPSNNEQFF. The CDR3 DNA reads as TGTGCCAGCAACCCCAGCGGTCCCTCGAACAATGAGCAGTTCTTC.

The V and J genes are TRBV4-2 and TRBJ2-1; 9 nucleotides line up with TRBD2. The ends lost 2 bases at V and 7 bases at J; junction bases unmatched: 6. Germline V gene data show CDR1 as LGHNA and CDR2 as YNFKEQ. The CDR3 sequence is 15 residues long. The CDR3 reads CASSQSAGGPNEQFF. Here the CDR3 DNA reads TGTGCCAGCAGCCAATCCGCGGGAGGGCCAAATGAGCAGTTCTTC.

This clone was recorded only once. The chain links TRBV30 to TRBJ2-7; possible D gene TRBD2, 6 bases. Germline loops: CDR1 GTSNPN, CDR2 SVGIG (reference sequence). This CDR3 is 15 amino acids long. V shed 6 bases and J shed 4 bases, with 22 bases lying between them. CDR3 sequence: CACRTTAPTRYEQYF. In DNA, the CDR3 is TGTGCCTGTCGGACTACCGCGCCAACCAGATACGAGCAGTACTTC.

This sequence joins TRBV4-2 and TRBJ2-3, with 11 bases that match TRBD2. The germline V gene has CDR1 LGHNA and CDR2 YNFKEQ. The length of the CDR3 is 21 residues. J lost 0 bases, V lost 0 bases, and 14 bases had no gene match. The CDR3 DNA sequence: TGTGCCAGCAGCCAAGAAAATAGCGGGGGGGGACTCATGATTAGCACAGATACGCAGTATTTT. Its translation: CASSQENSGGGLMISTDTQYF.

V and J are TRBV5-1 and TRBJ1-1, with a tentative D call TRBD1 (5 bases). V lost 2 bases and J lost 3, with 14 bases in between. Germline CDR1 reads SGHRS; CDR2 reads YFSETQ. This CDR3 is 15 amino acids long. The CDR3 DNA reads TGCGCCAGCAGCTTAAGACAGCTCGGGTACACTGAAGCTTTCTTT. This gives the protein CASSLRQLGYTEAFF.

This chain joins TRBV9 and TRBJ2-1; TRBD1 matches at 10 bases. Germline lookup yields CDR1 SGDLS and CDR2 YYNGEE. The CDR3 contains 18 residues. Germline trimming cut 3 bases from V and 3 bases from J; bases unmatched to any gene: 12. CDR3 sequence (DNA): TGTGCCAGCAGCGACCCTATCTCCGACAGGGGGCACTACAATGAGCAGTTCTTC. It yields the protein CASSDPISDRGHYNEQFF.

The sample holds one count of this clone. V and J are TRBV7-9 and TRBJ2-2; 8 nucleotides agree with TRBD2. CDR1 is SEHNR, CDR2 FQNEAQ, per germline (reference sequence). The CDR3 is 15 amino acids. After removal of 5 bases from V and 3 bases from J, the junction contained 5 bases not matched to a gene. CDR3 region: CASSPGTRDTGELFF. The CDR3 DNA is TGTGCCAGCAGCCCGGGGACTAGAGACACCGGGGAGCTGTTTTTT.

V usage is TRBV2 and J usage is TRBJ1-3; D is possibly TRBD1 (5 bases). Germline assignment: CDR1 SNHLY and CDR2 FYNNEI. CDR3 length: 15 residues. Trimming took 1 base from V and 4 from J, leaving 11 bases between them. The CDR3 region is CASSEDSRVGNTIYF. The CDR3 coding sequence is TGTGCCAGCAGTGAAGACAGCAGGGTCGGAAACACCATATATTTT.

The V and J genes are TRBV7-9 and TRBJ2-5; weak D call: TRBD2 (5 bases). This CDR3 comprises 15 residues. Germline loops: CDR1 SEHNR, CDR2 FQNEAQ (reference sequence). With 5 bases removed from V and 2 bases from J, the gap between germline ends came to 15 bases. CDR3 region: CASSHTVRGQETQYF. CDR3 DNA: TGTGCCAGCAGCCACACAGTCCGCGGGCAAGAGACCCAGTACTTC.

This clone appeared once. V is TRBV5-1 and J is TRBJ2-1; 9 bases match TRBD2. Germline V lookup: CDR1 SGHRS, CDR2 YFSETQ. V lost 4 bases and J lost 5; bases outside the gene matches: 4. The CDR3 is 14 residues long. Written as DNA, the CDR3 is TGCGCCAGCAGCCAGACTAGCGGAGACAATGAGCAGTTCTTC. This encodes CASSQTSGDNEQFF. Looking up the rest from reference TRBV5-1 and TRBJ2-1 gives the full variable domain: KAGVTQTPRYLIKTRGQQVTLSCSPISGHRSVSWYQQTPGQGLQFLFEYFSETQRNKGNFPGRFSGRQFSNSRSEMNVSTLELGDSALYLCASSQTSGDNEQFFGPGTRLTVL.

The rearrangement uses TRBV7-9 and TRBJ2-4; 7 nucleotides align to TRBD1. Germline-derived CDR1 and CDR2 are SEHNR and FQNEAQ (reference sequence). Trimming took 1 base from V and 2 from J; bases not matched to a gene: 2. CDR3 length equals 15 residues. CDR3 sequence (DNA): TGTGCCAGCAGCTTAGACAGGGGATCCAAAAACATTCAGTACTTC. Encoded protein: CASSLDRGSKNIQYF.